This T cell receptor (beta chain) emerged from a study of cytomegalovirus exposure and HLA in healthy donors. Overall study findings and caveats: Reportedly, a later analysis found an Asian-associated ancestry cluster had fewer N-insertions than the approximately 600-donor mean.

Primers: 60 Vbeta forward and 13 Jbeta reverse. Sequenced by immunoSEQ multiplex PCR; TCRdb stores in-frame clones only, minus some. The table lists about 130,000 clones, 83% of them singletons. Germline CDR1 GTSNPN, CDR2 SVGIG (reference sequence). CDR3 length: 11 residues. With regard to this clone: The antigen is unknown.

This sequence originates from a middle-aged woman in good health and CMV-seropositive. The chain has TRBV30 and TRBJ2-5; D unclear. The DNA end favors TRBJ2-7, so the J call may be wrong. The specimen was PBMCs. DNA for the CDR3: TGTGCCTGGAGCGCAAACTACGAGCAGTACTTC. This sequence encodes CAWSANYEQYF.